These 7 T cell receptor beta chains originate from one sample sequenced in a study of neurological immune-mediated disorders. TCRdb reanalysed the 5' RACE reads using MiXCR and keeps one entry per CDR3 protein. The table lists around 29,000 distinct CDR3 sequences, under 6% of them singletons, with 2% to 2.5% in the top ten. Sequencing was done on a sample of CD4+ T cells from blood. The source of these receptors is a woman aged 50 to 60 in good health.

This clonotype was recorded at least ten times. The J gene is TRBJ2-3, the V gene TRBV29-1, with D possibly matching TRBD2 (6 bases). The CDR3 loop spans 15 amino acids. Trimming removed 3 bases at V and 2 bases at J, with 15 bases between. The germline CDR1 and CDR2 sequences are SQVTM and ANQGSEA. The CDR3 nucleotides read TGCAGCGTTGAGACCAGCGGGTCCGCCACAGATACGCAGTATTTT. Its protein product is CSVETSGSATDTQYF.

This clonotype has ten or more counts. The genes are TRBV4-1 and TRBJ1-5, with D tentatively TRBD1 (6 bases). Germline V gives CDR1 MGHRA, CDR2 YSYEKL. This CDR3 region has 15 residues. V lost 1 base and J lost 2, with 9 bases in between. This CDR3 reads CASSQVPGGNQPQHF. The CDR3 DNA reads as TGCGCCAGCAGCCAAGTGCCAGGGGGCAATCAGCCCCAGCATTTT.

This clonotype was found many times. The rearrangement links TRBV5-1 to TRBJ2-1; D perhaps matches TRBD2 (5 bases). CDR3 length: 15 residues. Germline lookup yields CDR1 SGHRS and CDR2 YFSETQ. The V and J ends lost 3 bases and 3 bases respectively, with 13 bases between them. CDR3 coding DNA: TGCGCCAGCAGCTCCGGGATTCAAAGCTACAATGAGCAGTTCTTC. Protein: CASSSGIQSYNEQFF. The entire variable domain, with the rest obtained from reference TRBV5-1 and TRBJ2-1, is as follows: KAGVTQTPRYLIKTRGQQVTLSCSPISGHRSVSWYQQTPGQGLQFLFEYFSETQRNKGNFPGRFSGRQFSNSRSEMNVSTLELGDSALYLCASSSGIQSYNEQFFGPGTRLTVL.

J is TRBJ2-2 and V is TRBV30, with D perhaps TRBD2 (6 bases). CDR3 length: 13 residues. Germline CDR1 and CDR2: GTSNPN and SVGIG (reference sequence). The V gene lost 5 bases and the J gene lost 5 bases, with 12 bases spanning the gap. CDR3 residues: CAWAGKMTGELFF. Here the CDR3 DNA reads TGTGCCTGGGCGGGAAAGATGACCGGGGAGCTGTTTTTT.

This clonotype was seen many times. The V call is TRBV2, the J call TRBJ1-5; the D is unclear. The germline gives CDR1 SNHLY, CDR2 FYNNEI. There are 13 residues in the CDR3. The V end was cut by 9 bases, the J end by 2 bases, with 11 bases between. The CDR3 nucleotides read TGTGCCAGGCGAACGTGGGGCAATCAGCCCCAGCATTTT. It specifies CARRTWGNQPQHF.

In its sample, this clonotype was seen many times. The rearrangement links TRBV9 to TRBJ2-2; D is unclear. Deletions cut 0 bases from V and 7 bases from J, with 16 bases between. The germline gives CDR1 SGDLS, CDR2 YYNGEE. The CDR3 runs 16 residues. CDR3 region: CASSVVSGRVSGELFF. The CDR3 DNA is TGTGCCAGCAGCGTAGTATCGGGTAGAGTCAGCGGGGAGCTGTTTTTT. Complete variable domain (other parts from reference TRBV9 and TRBJ2-2): DSGVTQTPKHLITATGQRVTLRCSPRSGDLSVYWYQQSLDQGLQFLIQYYNGEERAKGNILERFSAQQFPDLHSELNLSSLELGDSALYFCASSVVSGRVSGELFFGEGSRLTVL.

This clonotype was found many times. The gene calls are TRBV25-1 and TRBJ2-7; tentative D call: TRBD1 (6 bases). Trimming left V 3 bases short and J 4 bases short, with 13 bases between. Germline lookup yields CDR1 MGHDK and CDR2 SYGVNS. The CDR3 contains 14 residues. The CDR3 spells CASSETGSLYEQYF. The CDR3 DNA is TGTGCCAGCAGTGAGACAGGAAGCCTTTACGAGCAGTACTTC.